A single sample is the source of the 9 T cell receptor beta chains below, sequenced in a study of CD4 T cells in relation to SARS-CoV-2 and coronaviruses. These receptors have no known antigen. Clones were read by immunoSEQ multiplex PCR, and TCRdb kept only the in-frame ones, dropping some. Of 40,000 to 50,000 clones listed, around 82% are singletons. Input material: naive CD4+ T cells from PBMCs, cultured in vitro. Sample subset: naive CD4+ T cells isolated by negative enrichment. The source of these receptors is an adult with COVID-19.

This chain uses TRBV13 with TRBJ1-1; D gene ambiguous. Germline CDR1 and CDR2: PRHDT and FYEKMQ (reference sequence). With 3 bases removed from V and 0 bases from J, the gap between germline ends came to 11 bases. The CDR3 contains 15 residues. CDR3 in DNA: TGTGCCAGCAGCTTTTCGGCCGGTGTGAACACTGAAGCTTTCTTT. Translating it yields CASSFSAGVNTEAFF.

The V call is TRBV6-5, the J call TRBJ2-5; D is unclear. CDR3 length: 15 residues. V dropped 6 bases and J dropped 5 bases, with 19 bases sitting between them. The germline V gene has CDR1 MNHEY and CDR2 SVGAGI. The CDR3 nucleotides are TGTGCCAGCAGCCCAGAATTAGGGCAGAGGGAGACCCAGTACTTC. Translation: CASSPELGQRETQYF.

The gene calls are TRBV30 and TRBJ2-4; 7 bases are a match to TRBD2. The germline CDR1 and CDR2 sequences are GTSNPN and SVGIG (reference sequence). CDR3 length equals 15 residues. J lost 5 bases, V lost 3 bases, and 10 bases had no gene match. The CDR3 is CAWRGEGSWQNIQYF. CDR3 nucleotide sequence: TGTGCCTGGAGAGGGGAGGGTAGTTGGCAAAACATTCAGTACTTC. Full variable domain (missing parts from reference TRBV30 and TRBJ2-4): SQTIHQWPATLVQPVGSPLSLECTVEGTSNPNLYWYRQAAGRGLQLLFYSVGIGQISSEVPQNLSASRPQDRQFILSSKKLLLSDSGFYLCAWRGEGSWQNIQYFGAGTRLSVL.

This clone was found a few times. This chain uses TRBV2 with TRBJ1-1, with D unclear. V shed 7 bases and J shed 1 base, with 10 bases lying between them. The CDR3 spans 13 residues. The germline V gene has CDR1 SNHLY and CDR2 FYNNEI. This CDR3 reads CASKKEGNTEAFF. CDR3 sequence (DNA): TGTGCCAGCAAGAAAGAAGGGAACACTGAAGCTTTCTTT.

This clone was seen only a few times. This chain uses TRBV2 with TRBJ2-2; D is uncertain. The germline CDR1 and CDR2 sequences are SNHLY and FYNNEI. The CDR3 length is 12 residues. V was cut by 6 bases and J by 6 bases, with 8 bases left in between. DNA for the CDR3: TGTGCCAGCAGCCCGGTGGCCGGGGAGCTGTTTTTT. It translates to CASSPVAGELFF.

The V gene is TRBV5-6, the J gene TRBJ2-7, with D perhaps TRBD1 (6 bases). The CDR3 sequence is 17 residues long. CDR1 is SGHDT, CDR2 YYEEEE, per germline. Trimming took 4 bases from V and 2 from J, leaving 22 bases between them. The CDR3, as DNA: TGTGCCAGCAGCCCGCAGGGAGTTAGGGGGAAGGCCTACGAGCAGTACTTC. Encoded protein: CASSPQGVRGKAYEQYF.

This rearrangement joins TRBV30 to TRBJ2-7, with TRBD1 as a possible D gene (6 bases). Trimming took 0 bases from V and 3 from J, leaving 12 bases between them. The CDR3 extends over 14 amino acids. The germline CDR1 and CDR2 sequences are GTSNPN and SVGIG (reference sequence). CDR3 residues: CAWSVRAGVYEQYF. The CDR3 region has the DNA TGTGCCTGGAGTGTACGGGCAGGGGTCTACGAGCAGTACTTC.

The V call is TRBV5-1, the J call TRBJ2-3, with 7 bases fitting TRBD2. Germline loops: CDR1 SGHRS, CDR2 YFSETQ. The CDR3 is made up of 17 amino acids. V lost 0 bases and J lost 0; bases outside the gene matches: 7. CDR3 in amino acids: CASSLEPSGMSTDTQYF. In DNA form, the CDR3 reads TGCGCCAGCAGCTTGGAGCCTAGCGGAATGAGCACAGATACGCAGTATTTT.

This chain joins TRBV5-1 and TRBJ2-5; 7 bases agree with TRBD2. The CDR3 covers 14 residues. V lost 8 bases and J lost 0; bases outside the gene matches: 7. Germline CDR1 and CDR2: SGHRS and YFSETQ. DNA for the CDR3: TGCGCCAGTCGGGCTAGCGGAGACCAAGAGACCCAGTACTTC. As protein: CASRASGDQETQYF.